These T cell receptor beta chains were read from a single sample in a study of metastatic and nonmetastatic thyroid tumors. TCRdb re-analyzed the PCR reads through MiXCR. The data show about 38,000 clones, with roughly 50% seen just once and approximately 25% held by the top ten. Sample: tumor tissue. The origin of the receptors is a male donor with papillary thyroid cancer or a benign thyroid nodule (not recorded which). Some clones in this sample may be carry-over from other donors' samples. Both conserved end residues are part of each CDR3. D genes are given only for firm matches. Expanded clones get a size class; other rows say once, few or many, or leave the size out.

clone size,J gene,D gene,V gene,CDR3 protein,CDR3 DNA
-,TRBJ1-2,-,TRBV6-1,CASSPEGTYGYTF,TGTGCCAGCAGCCCCGAGGGGACCTATGGCTACACCTTC
few,TRBJ2-7,-,TRBV6-2/TRBV6-3,CASSSLTTGLASF,TGTGCCAGCAGTTCTTTAACAACGGGGCTAGCCTCTTTC
-,TRBJ1-1,-,TRBV5-1,CASSPPGTEAFF,TGCGCCAGCAGCCCCCCCGGCACTGAAGCTTTCTTT
-,TRBJ2-1,TRBD1,TRBV7-2,CASNPGTGYNEQFF,TGTGCCAGCAACCCCGGGACAGGGTACAATGAGCAGTTCTTC
medium-sized,TRBJ2-4,-,TRBV20-1,CSARVRGLRENIQYF,TGCAGTGCTAGAGTTCGGGGTTTACGGGAAAACATTCAGTACTTC
few,TRBJ2-2,-,TRBV5-5,CASRRGGPNTGELFF,TGTGCCAGCCGCCGGGGCGGCCCGAACACCGGGGAGCTGTTTTTT
few,TRBJ2-7,-,TRBV20-1,CSASAGPLMTYEQYF,TGCAGTGCTAGCGCGGGACCCCTCATGACCTACGAGCAGTACTTC
-,TRBJ2-7,-,TRBV20-1,CSAPSSVSYEQYF,TGCAGTGCCCCCTCGTCGGTCTCCTACGAGCAGTACTTC
medium-sized,TRBJ2-3,-,TRBV5-1,CASSLAGEIVDTQYF,TGCGCCAGCAGCTTGGCGGGAGAGATTGTAGATACGCAGTATTTT
once,TRBJ1-2,-,TRBV20-1,CSTSGGGNYGYTF,TGCAGTACATCGGGCGGGGGCAACTATGGCTACACCTTC
once,TRBJ1-1,-,TRBV20-1,CSARDRLGGPEAFF,TGCAGTGCTAGAGACCGACTGGGGGGGCCTGAAGCTTTCTTT
once,TRBJ1-2,-,TRBV3-1,CASSQDVGGRGYTF,TGTGCCAGCAGCCAAGATGTCGGGGGACGCGGCTACACCTTC
-,TRBJ1-4,-,TRBV11-2,CASSPDRKLFF,TGTGCCAGCAGCCCGGACAGAAAACTGTTTTTT
-,TRBJ1-2,TRBD1,TRBV5-1,CTSSSGGNGYTF,TGCACCAGCAGCTCAGGGGGGAACGGCTACACCTTC
-,TRBJ1-1,-,TRBV4-1,CASRPSGRAEAFF,TGCGCCAGCAGACCGTCGGGGCGGGCTGAAGCTTTCTTT
-,TRBJ2-1,TRBD2,TRBV7-6,CASSLELAGGYNEQFF,TGTGCCAGCAGCTTAGAACTAGCGGGGGGCTACAATGAGCAGTTCTTC
few,TRBJ2-6,TRBD2,TRBV6-2/TRBV6-3,CASRNAGTNSGANVLTF,TGTGCCAGTAGAAATGCCGGGACTAACTCTGGGGCCAACGTCCTGACTTTC
few,TRBJ2-1,-,TRBV24-1,CATSTGGSPYNEQFF,TGTGCCACCTCGACCGGGGGTTCTCCCTACAATGAGCAGTTCTTC
few,TRBJ1-5,TRBD1,TRBV20-1,CSARDRSQGEKRSQPQHF,TGCAGTGCTAGAGATAGGTCCCAGGGGGAAAAGAGAAGTCAGCCCCAGCATTTT
-,TRBJ2-3,TRBD1,TRBV19,CASSPGQGTDTQYF,TGTGCCAGTAGTCCGGGACAGGGGACAGATACGCAGTATTTT
-,TRBJ2-1,-,TRBV6-1,CASSDQAGAGNEQFF,TGTGCCAGCAGTGATCAGGCAGGGGCAGGCAATGAGCAGTTCTTC
few,TRBJ2-1,TRBD2,TRBV19,CASSIGTSLDEQFF,TGTGCCAGTAGTATAGGGACTAGCCTCGATGAGCAGTTCTTC
-,TRBJ1-4,-,TRBV4-2,CASSQEISGGNEKLFF,TGTGCCAGCAGCCAAGAAATTTCGGGGGGAAATGAAAAACTGTTTTTT
-,TRBJ2-1,-,TRBV19,CASSISSQGEQFF,TGTGCCAGTAGTATTTCGTCCCAGGGAGAGCAGTTCTTC
few,TRBJ1-3,-,TRBV18,CASSLGSTGNTIYF,TGTGCCAGCTCCCTCGGGAGTACGGGAAACACCATATATTTT
-,TRBJ2-1,-,TRBV5-1,CASSLEQAARDNEQFF,TGCGCCAGCAGCTTGGAACAGGCCGCGAGGGACAATGAGCAGTTCTTC
few,TRBJ1-3,TRBD1,TRBV6-1,CASSGLQGGSHTIYF,TGTGCCAGCAGTGGCTTACAGGGGGGTAGTCACACCATATATTTT
-,TRBJ1-2,-,TRBV19,CASSTVAGVNYGYTF,TGTGCCAGTAGTACGGTGGCAGGGGTAAACTATGGCTACACCTTC
-,TRBJ2-7,-,TRBV30,CAWSLWAGGYEQYF,TGTGCCTGGAGTTTGTGGGCGGGTGGATACGAGCAGTACTTC
few,TRBJ1-2,TRBD1,TRBV28,CASSLVSLGQGYGYTF,TGTGCCAGCAGTTTAGTGTCCTTGGGACAGGGGTATGGCTACACCTTC
-,TRBJ1-6,-,TRBV18,CASSPQSSYNSPLHF,TGTGCCAGCTCACCACAGAGCTCCTATAATTCACCCCTCCACTTT
-,TRBJ2-2,-,TRBV11-2,CASSLVLDTGELFF,TGTGCCAGCAGCTTAGTCCTCGACACCGGGGAGCTGTTTTTT
-,TRBJ1-6,-,TRBV30,CAWSQVASLASPLHF,TGTGCCTGGAGTCAGGTGGCCTCGTTGGCTTCACCCCTCCACTTT
-,TRBJ2-7,-,TRBV4-1,CASSQGRESYEQYF,TGCGCCAGCAGCCAAGGGCGGGAATCCTACGAGCAGTACTTC
-,TRBJ1-5,TRBD1,TRBV20-1,CSASRTGSLYSNQPQHF,TGCAGTGCTTCTCGGACAGGGTCACTTTATAGCAATCAGCCCCAGCATTTT
few,TRBJ1-6,-,TRBV11-3,CASSLGGSNSPLHF,TGTGCCAGCAGCTTAGGTGGCTCTAATTCACCCCTCCACTTT
-,TRBJ2-1,-,TRBV20-1,CSASPIREAYNEQFF,TGCAGTGCCTCCCCGATTAGGGAAGCCTACAATGAGCAGTTCTTC
few,TRBJ2-1,-,TRBV25-1,CASSEIGSYNEQFF,TGTGCCAGCAGTGAAATAGGGTCCTACAATGAGCAGTTCTTC
-,TRBJ1-5,-,TRBV19,CASRTDYSNQPQHF,TGTGCCAGCCGGACCGACTATAGCAATCAGCCCCAGCATTTT
-,TRBJ2-7,-,TRBV7-3,CASSLSTSSEQYF,TGTGCCAGCAGCTTAAGTACCTCCTCCGAGCAGTACTTC
-,TRBJ1-2,TRBD1,TRBV2,CASSGTRDRRSGGYTF,TGTGCCAGCAGTGGAACCCGGGACAGAAGAAGTGGTGGCTACACCTTC